The TCR beta chain described here comes from a study of CD8 T cells in ankylosing spondylitis. Study outcomes and limitations: A TCR beta motif of several highly homologous variants seemed to mark ankylosing spondylitis blood. Reports say disease-linked clones showed up significantly more in matched ankylosing spondylitis synovial fluid.

In germline, CDR1 is DFQATT, CDR2 SNEGSKA (reference sequence). This CDR3 comprises 14 residues. Deletions cut 3 bases from V and 3 bases from J, with 14 bases between. There are a few counts of this clonotype. What it binds is not known. For TCR beta, libraries came from quantitative 5'-RACE with molecular barcodes. TCRdb re-derived calls from the 5' RACE reads in MiXCR, one entry per CDR3 protein. The sample carries over 600,000 distinct CDR3 sequences, around 17% recorded once. The V gene is TRBV20-1, the J gene TRBJ1-2; D is perhaps TRBD1 (6 bases). Sequencing was performed on blood, either unsorted or a sorted T cell fraction (not recorded which). The origin of this receptor is a male donor with ankylosing spondylitis. The CDR3 sequence: CSARKNREDYGYTF. CDR3 in DNA: TGCAGTGCTAGGAAAAACAGGGAGGACTATGGCTACACCTTC.